Listed below are T cell receptor beta chains from one sample, sequenced in a study of shared clonotypes between healthy human individuals. The method was immunoSEQ multiplex PCR; TCRdb's version includes in-frame clones alone and lacks a portion of them. There are millions of clones in the sample; around 94% occur only once, and more than 0.12% lies in the top ten. The sequenced sample consisted of naive CD4+ T cells sorted from blood. These receptors originate from a man between 18 and 35 years old in good health. CDR3s include the opening cysteine and the closing phenylalanine or tryptophan. Fields, in order: J gene, D gene, V gene, clone size, CDR3 protein, CDR3 DNA. A D gene is named only where the DNA matches it firmly. The size entry is marked missing in some rows and otherwise reads once, few, many or a size class.

>TRBJ1-6|NA|TRBV30|once
CAWSVELLSGRSSNSPLHF
TGTGCCTGGAGTGTTGAACTCCTTTCAGGGCGGTCTTCTAATTCACCCCTCCACTTT
>TRBJ1-6|NA|TRBV28|NA
CASRLSRQGNSPLHF
TGTGCCAGCAGACTATCCCGTCAGGGAAATTCACCCCTCCACTTT
>TRBJ2-6|NA|TRBV18|NA
CASSPALSGANVLTF
TGTGCCAGCTCACCAGCCCTTTCTGGGGCCAACGTCCTGACTTTC
>TRBJ2-2|NA|TRBV6-6|NA
CASSRTTVNTGELFF
TGTGCCAGCAGCCGTACGACAGTGAACACCGGGGAGCTGTTTTTT
>TRBJ1-1|NA|TRBV6-5|NA
CASLRPGAPRTEAFF
TGTGCCAGCTTAAGACCGGGAGCCCCAAGGACTGAAGCTTTCTTT
>TRBJ2-7|TRBD1|TRBV6-1|NA
CASSDFPTGRKYEQYF
TGTGCCAGCAGTGACTTTCCGACAGGGCGAAAGTACGAGCAGTACTTC
>TRBJ2-3|TRBD2|TRBV7-9|NA
CASSLGTSGGTDTQYF
TGTGCCAGCAGCTTAGGCACTAGCGGGGGCACAGATACGCAGTATTTT
>TRBJ2-7|NA|TRBV18|NA
CASSDSVLAYEQYF
TGTGCCAGCTCAGACTCGGTGTTAGCCTACGAGCAGTACTTC
>TRBJ1-4|TRBD1|TRBV27|NA
CASSLTGREKLFF
TGTGCCAGCAGTTTGACAGGGCGTGAAAAACTGTTTTTT
>TRBJ2-2|NA|TRBV6-1|NA
CASSVITENTGELFF
TGTGCCAGCAGTGTAATAACAGAGAACACCGGGGAGCTGTTTTTT
>TRBJ2-7|NA|TRBV5-1|NA
CASSLYEGPYEQYF
TGCGCCAGCAGCTTGTACGAGGGGCCCTACGAGCAGTACTTC
>TRBJ1-6|NA|TRBV25-1|once
CASSELQGTISPLHF
TGTGCCAGCAGTGAATTGCAGGGTACCATTTCACCCCTCCACTTT
>TRBJ2-7|NA|TRBV10-2|NA
CASSELSLFEQYF
TGCGCCAGCAGTGAGCTTTCTCTATTCGAGCAGTACTTC
>TRBJ1-2|TRBD1|TRBV5-5|NA
CASGESQGNYGYTF
TGTGCCAGCGGAGAGTCACAGGGGAACTATGGCTACACCTTC
>TRBJ2-3|TRBD2|TRBV7-3|NA
CASSPGLAGFTDTQYF
TGTGCCAGCAGTCCCGGACTAGCGGGCTTCACAGATACGCAGTATTTT
>TRBJ2-7|TRBD1|TRBV7-2|NA
CASSLGTGDEQYF
TGTGCCAGCAGCCTCGGGACAGGGGACGAGCAGTACTTC
>TRBJ2-7|NA|TRBV6-5|NA
CASSYSYQVYEQYF
TGTGCCAGCAGTTACTCGTATCAGGTCTACGAGCAGTACTTC
>TRBJ2-2|TRBD1|TRBV10-3|NA
CAIKGQGTTGELFF
TGTGCCATCAAAGGACAGGGGACCACCGGGGAGCTGTTTTTT
>TRBJ2-7|TRBD1|TRBV5-1|NA
CASSLSGTGVYEQYF
TGCGCCAGCAGCCTCTCCGGGACAGGGGTGTACGAGCAGTACTTC
>TRBJ2-7|NA|TRBV7-2|once
CASSLVAGAPSYEQYF
TGTGCCAGCAGCTTAGTGGCGGGGGCCCCCTCCTACGAGCAGTACTTC
>TRBJ1-2|TRBD1|TRBV15|NA
CATSRPLGEGAGYTF
TGTGCCACCAGCAGACCCCTTGGAGAGGGGGCTGGCTACACCTTC
>TRBJ2-2|NA|TRBV9|NA
CASSPRTDPGELFF
TGTGCCAGCAGCCCGCGGACTGATCCCGGGGAGCTGTTTTTT
>TRBJ2-3|NA|TRBV9|NA
CASSGRDQRPRTDTQYF
TGTGCCAGCAGCGGAAGGGACCAACGGCCGCGAACAGATACGCAGTATTTT
>TRBJ2-3|NA|TRBV7-6|NA
CASSLMLAPDTQYF
TGTGCCAGCAGCTTAATGCTAGCTCCAGATACGCAGTATTTT
>TRBJ1-4|NA|TRBV2|NA
CASSSRGGSGPANEKLFF
TGTGCCAGCAGTTCCCGCGGCGGTTCGGGTCCGGCTAATGAAAAACTGTTTTTT
>TRBJ1-5|TRBD1|TRBV28|few
CASSFSGTARRPQHF
TGTGCCAGCAGTTTTTCGGGGACAGCTAGGCGGCCCCAGCATTTT
>TRBJ2-5|NA|TRBV5-1|NA
CASSLGLGQETQYF
TGCGCCAGCAGCTTGGGACTAGGTCAAGAGACCCAGTACTTC